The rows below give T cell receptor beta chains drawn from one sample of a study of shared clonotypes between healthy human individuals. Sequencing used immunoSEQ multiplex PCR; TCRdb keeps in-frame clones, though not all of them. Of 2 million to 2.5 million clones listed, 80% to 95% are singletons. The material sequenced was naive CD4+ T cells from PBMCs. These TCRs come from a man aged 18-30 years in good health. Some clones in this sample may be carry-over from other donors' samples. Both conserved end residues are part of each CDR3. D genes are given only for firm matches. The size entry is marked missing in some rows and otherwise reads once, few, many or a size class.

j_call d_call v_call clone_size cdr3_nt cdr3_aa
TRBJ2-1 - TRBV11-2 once TGTGCCAGCAGCTCCCTGGCCAGACGGAGAGACAATGAGCAGTTCTTC CASSSLARRRDNEQFF
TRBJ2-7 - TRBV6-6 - TGTGCCAGCAGTTACGGCGGGGTTAGGGCCTACGAGCAGTACTTC CASSYGGVRAYEQYF
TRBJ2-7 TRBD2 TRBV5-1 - TGCGCCAGCAGCTTGGCAGGACTAGCGGGAGGATCCTACGAGCAGTACTTC CASSLAGLAGGSYEQYF
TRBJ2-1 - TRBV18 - TGTGCCAGCTCCCCAAGCTCCTACAATGAGCAGTTCTTC CASSPSSYNEQFF
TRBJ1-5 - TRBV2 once TGTGCCAGCAATCATCGTCCGAACGATCAGCCCCAGCATTTT CASNHRPNDQPQHF
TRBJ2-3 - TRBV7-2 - TGTGCCAGCAGTCTGGGGACTAGCACAGATACGCAGTATTTT CASSLGTSTDTQYF
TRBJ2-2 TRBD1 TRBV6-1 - TGTGCCAGCAGTGAATTCACAGGGGTAAACACCGGGGAGCTGTTTTTT CASSEFTGVNTGELFF
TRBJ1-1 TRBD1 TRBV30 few TGTGCCTGGATAAACTACGGACAGGGGGAAGTGGAAGCTTTCTTT CAWINYGQGEVEAFF
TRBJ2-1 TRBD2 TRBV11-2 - TGTGCCAGCAGCTTATGGGCTAGCGGGAGTATCAGCTACAATGAGCAGTTCTTC CASSLWASGSISYNEQFF
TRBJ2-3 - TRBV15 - TGTGCCACCAGCAGAGAGGGGGTCGGGTTGAGGCGCACAGATACGCAGTATTTT CATSREGVGLRRTDTQYF
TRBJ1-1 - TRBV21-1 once TGTGCCAGCAGCTCCCCCCTCACAGGGCGGGCCATGAACACTGAAGCTTTCTTT CASSSPLTGRAMNTEAFF
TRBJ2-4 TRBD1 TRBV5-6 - TGTGCCAGCAGCTTAACAGGGGTTGGGCCCAAAAACATTCAGTACTTC CASSLTGVGPKNIQYF
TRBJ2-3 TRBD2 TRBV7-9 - TGTGCCAGCAGCTTACTAGCGGGAGTTGGTGATACGCAGTATTTT CASSLLAGVGDTQYF
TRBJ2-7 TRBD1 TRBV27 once TGTGCCAGCAGTTTGGCCGGGACAGGGTCCTACGAGCAGTACTTC CASSLAGTGSYEQYF
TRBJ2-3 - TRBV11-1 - TGTGCCAGCAGCTCACGGGACCGGGGCACAGATACGCAGTATTTT CASSSRDRGTDTQYF
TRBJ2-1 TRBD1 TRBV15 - TGTGCCACCAGCAGAGGTGGGACAGGAGACAATGAGCAGTTCTTC CATSRGGTGDNEQFF
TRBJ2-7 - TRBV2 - TGTGCCAGCAGTGAAGATGAGGGCAGGAGTACCTACGAGCAGTACTTC CASSEDEGRSTYEQYF
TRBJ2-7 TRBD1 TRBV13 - TGTGCCAGCAGCTTACAACAGGGGGCGTTCGAGCAGTACTTC CASSLQQGAFEQYF
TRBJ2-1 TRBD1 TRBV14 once TGTGCCAGCAGCCAAGCGGGGACAGGGAAGGTCAATGAGCAGTTCTTC CASSQAGTGKVNEQFF
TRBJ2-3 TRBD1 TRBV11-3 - TGTGCCAGCAGCTCCAGACAGGGGGTAGGAGATACGCAGTATTTT CASSSRQGVGDTQYF
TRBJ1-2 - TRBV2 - TGTGCCAGCAGGGAGGACTATGGCTACACCTTC CASREDYGYTF
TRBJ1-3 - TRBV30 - TGTGCCTGGAGTGTCATCGGAGGTGAAAACACCATATATTTT CAWSVIGGENTIYF
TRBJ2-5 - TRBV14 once TGTGCCAGCAGCCAGGACGGGAGAGGGGAGACCCAGTACTTC CASSQDGRGETQYF
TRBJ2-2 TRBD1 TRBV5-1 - TGCGCCAGCAGCTTGGCGACAGGGACAAACACCGGGGAGCTGTTTTTT CASSLATGTNTGELFF
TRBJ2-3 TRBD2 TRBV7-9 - TGTGCCAGCAGCTGGGGACTAGCGGGTGCAGATACGCAGTATTTT CASSWGLAGADTQYF
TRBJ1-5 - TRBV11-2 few TGTGCCAGCAGCCCCGGAAGCTATCAGCCCCAGCATTTT CASSPGSYQPQHF
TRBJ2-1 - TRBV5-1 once TGCGCCAGCAGCTTGGGCGCTGTGAATGAGCAGTTCTTC CASSLGAVNEQFF
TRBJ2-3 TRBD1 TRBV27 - TGTGCCAGCAGCCCGGGACAGGTTCGGGGCACAGATACGCAGTATTTT CASSPGQVRGTDTQYF
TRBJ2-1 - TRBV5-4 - TGTGCCAGCGCCGCCCGGACATCCAACAATGAGCAGTTCTTC CASAARTSNNEQFF
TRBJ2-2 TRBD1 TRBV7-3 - TGTGCCAGCAGCTCAAGGACAGGGCTAAACACCGGGGAGCTGTTTTTT CASSSRTGLNTGELFF
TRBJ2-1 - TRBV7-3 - TGTGCCAGCAGCGAGGACAGAGTCAATGAGCAGTTCTTC CASSEDRVNEQFF
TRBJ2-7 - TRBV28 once TGTGCCAGCACTACACAAAAAGCGGGTGGCTCCTACGAGCAGTACTTC CASTTQKAGGSYEQYF
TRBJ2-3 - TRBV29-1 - TGCAGCGTTGTTGGCGTGCTGACAGATACGCAGTATTTT CSVVGVLTDTQYF
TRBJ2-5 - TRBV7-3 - TGTGCCAGCAGCCCGGGACACCACAACAGGGAGACCCAGTACTTC CASSPGHHNRETQYF
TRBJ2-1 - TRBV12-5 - TGTGCTAGTGGTGCGATGAACGAGCAGTTCTTC CASGAMNEQFF
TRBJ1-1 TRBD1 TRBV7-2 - TGTGCCAGCAGCCCCAGGACAGGGGGCCTTGAAGCTTTCTTT CASSPRTGGLEAFF
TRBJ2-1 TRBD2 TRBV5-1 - TGCGCCAGCAGCTTGAGTAGGATAGCCTTGACTAGCGGGATTCCTTGGTACAATGAGCAGTTCTTC CASSLSRIALTSGIPWYNEQFF
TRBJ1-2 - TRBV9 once TGTGCCAGCAGCCCCGGGAGGAACTATGGCTACACCTTC CASSPGRNYGYTF
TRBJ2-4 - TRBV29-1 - TGCAGCGTTAGAGGGAGAGCCAAAAACATTCAGTACTTC CSVRGRAKNIQYF
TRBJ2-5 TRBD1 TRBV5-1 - TGCGCCAGCAGCTTGGGCAGGGGGCTCGAGACCCAGTACTTC CASSLGRGLETQYF
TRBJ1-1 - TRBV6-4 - TGTGCCAGCAGTGAGGAGTTGAACACTGAAGCTTTCTTT CASSEELNTEAFF
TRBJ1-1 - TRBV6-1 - TGTGCCAGCAGTGAAATGGCAGGGAACACTGAAGCTTTCTTT CASSEMAGNTEAFF
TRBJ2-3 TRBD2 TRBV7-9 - TGTGCCAGCAGCCCTCGAGGACTAGCGGGCGCAGATACGCAGTATTTT CASSPRGLAGADTQYF
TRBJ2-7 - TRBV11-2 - TGTGCCAGCAGCCAAGCCGGGGCATACGACTACGAGCAGTACTTC CASSQAGAYDYEQYF
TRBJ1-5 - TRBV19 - TGTGCCAGTAGTATCGGGGGAAGATATCAGCCCCAGCATTTT CASSIGGRYQPQHF
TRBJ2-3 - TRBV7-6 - TGTGCCAGCAGCTTAGCTAGTTACACAGATACGCAGTATTTT CASSLASYTDTQYF
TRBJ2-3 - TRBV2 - TGTGCTACCAAGGAGGGATACACAGATACGCAGTATTTT CATKEGYTDTQYF